Presented here are 19 T cell receptor beta chains from one specimen sequenced in a study of neoadjuvant anti-PD-1 for oral cavity cancer. Some clones are missing from TCRdb's copy, which holds only in-frame ones; the method was immunoSEQ multiplex PCR. The table lists about 72,000 clones, over 70% of them singletons, with nearly 3.5% in the top ten. Sequences were derived from PBMCs, sampled before nivolumab (anti-PD-1) treatment. The receptors come from a person between 35 and 79 years old with oral cavity squamous cell carcinoma.

The chain uses TRBV6-1 and TRBJ1-5; 8 positions match TRBD1. The CDR3 totals 16 residues. Germline CDR1 reads MNHNS; CDR2 reads SASEGT. The J segment lost 11 bases and the V segment lost 4 bases, leaving 16 bases of the junction unmatched. CDR3 nucleotides: TGTGCCAGCAGTGCTTGGGCCGGGACAGGCCTATCGGCCCAGCATTTT. Encoded protein: CASSAWAGTGLSAQHF.

The chain links TRBV27 to TRBJ2-5; TRBD2 aligns across 9 bases. Unmatched junction bases numbered 6, after V lost 3 bases and J lost 1 base. Germline CDR1 reads MNHEY; CDR2 reads SMNVEV (reference sequence). The CDR3 runs 16 residues. This CDR3 reads CASSFSAGGPQETQYF. CDR3 nucleotide sequence: TGTGCCAGCAGTTTCTCTGCGGGAGGGCCCCAAGAGACCCAGTACTTC.

This clone was counted between two and nine times. V is TRBV5-1 and J is TRBJ1-3; the match to TRBD1 covers 7 bases. This CDR3 comprises 14 residues. Per germline, CDR1 SGHRS and CDR2 YFSETQ. V dropped 5 bases and J dropped 4; count of bases not matched to a gene: 6. CDR3 residues: CASSPGQLGNTIYF. The CDR3 nucleotides read TGCGCCAGCAGTCCGGGACAGCTAGGAAACACCATATATTTT.

The chain uses TRBV11-1 and TRBJ1-1; D gene ambiguous. CDR3 size: 14 residues. CDR1 is SGHAT, CDR2 FQDESV, per germline (reference sequence). V lost 0 bases to trimming and J lost 12 bases, with 17 bases between them. The CDR3 sequence is CASSLASYWQESFF. CDR3 bases: TGTGCCAGCAGCTTAGCGTCCTATTGGCAAGAGTCTTTCTTT.

The chain has TRBV4-2 and TRBJ2-3; 7 bases agree with TRBD2. Trimming took 5 bases from V and 10 from J; bases not matched to a gene: 12. The CDR3 is made up of 14 amino acids. CDR1 is LGHNA, CDR2 YNFKEQ, per germline. CDR3 sequence reads: CASSTQGWDYAQYF. The CDR3 DNA reads as TGTGCCAGCAGCACCCAAGGCTGGGACTATGCGCAGTATTTT.

J is TRBJ2-5 and V is TRBV6-1; 7 nucleotides agree with TRBD2. The V gene end was trimmed by 5 bases and the J gene end by 2 bases; junction bases not matched to a gene: 2. CDR1 is MNHNS and CDR2 is SASEGT in the germline V gene. The CDR3 has 13 amino acids. The DNA of the CDR3 is TGTGCCAGCAGTCTTAGCGGGCAAGAGACCCAGTACTTC. Its protein is CASSLSGQETQYF.

There are a few counts of this clone. This chain links TRBV10-3 with TRBJ1-6; 9 positions match TRBD1. V gave up 1 base and J gave up 7 bases; unmatched junction bases: 2. Germline V gene sequence: CDR1 ENHRY, CDR2 SYGVKD. This CDR3 is built from 15 residues. This chain's CDR3 is CAISELGQGNSPLHF. The CDR3 DNA is TGTGCCATCAGTGAGTTGGGACAGGGAAATTCACCCCTCCACTTT.

The chain is built from TRBV11-2 and TRBJ1-2; D is possibly TRBD1 (5 bases). The CDR3 length is 16 residues. V was pared by 6 bases and J by 5 bases, with 22 bases between. Germline lookup yields CDR1 SGHAT and CDR2 FQNNGV. CDR3 sequence (DNA): TGTGCCAGCAGACGAATCACACCGGGACCCGATTATGGCTACACCTTC. It specifies CASRRITPGPDYGYTF.

The gene calls are TRBV6-6 and TRBJ1-6; unclear D gene. V lost 5 bases and J lost 5, with 10 bases in between. This CDR3 is 14 amino acids long. Germline CDR1 is MNHNY and CDR2 is SVGAGI (reference sequence). The CDR3 sequence is CASSPYPDNSPLHF. DNA of the CDR3: TGTGCCAGCAGTCCCTACCCGGATAATTCACCCCTCCACTTT.

This clone was picked up one time. The chain links TRBV7-8 to TRBJ1-2; D unresolved. The CDR3 runs to 16 residues. V was cut by 5 bases and J by 4 bases, with 20 bases left in between. The germline V gene has CDR1 SGHVS and CDR2 FQNEAQ. Written as DNA, the CDR3 is TGTGCCAGCAGCCCAGGCGCCTTCGACACAAGCTATGGCTACACCTTC. Translated: CASSPGAFDTSYGYTF. Looking up the rest from reference TRBV7-8 and TRBJ1-2 gives the full variable domain: GAGVSQSPRYKVAKRGQDVALRCDPISGHVSLFWYQQALGQGPEFLTYFQNEAQLDKSGLPSDRFFAERPEGSVSTLKIQRTQQEDSAVYLCASSPGAFDTSYGYTFGSGTRLTVV.

The chain couples TRBV28 to TRBJ1-4; weak D call: TRBD1 (6 bases). Germline V gene sequence: CDR1 MDHEN, CDR2 SYDVKM. Trimming took off 6 bases at V and 8 bases at J, with 19 bases between the two ends. This CDR3 region has 15 residues. Here the CDR3 reads CASRPDRLLGEKLFF. DNA of the CDR3: TGTGCCAGCAGACCCGACAGGTTGCTTGGGGAAAAACTGTTTTTT.

The CDR3 spells CASEGGPAFF. The CDR3 DNA sequence: TGTGCCAGCGAAGGGGGACCAGCTTTCTTT. The gene calls are TRBV2 and TRBJ1-1, with D possibly being TRBD1 (6 bases). This CDR3 is built from 10 residues. The V gene's germline CDR1 is SNHLY and CDR2 FYNNEI. Trimming cost V 8 bases and J 10 bases, with 11 bases left between them.

The chain employs TRBV28 and TRBJ2-1; TRBD1 or TRBD2 may be the D gene (5 bases each). This CDR3 comprises 15 residues. Per the germline V gene, CDR1 is MDHEN and CDR2 is SYDVKM. With 3 bases removed from V and 4 bases from J, the gap between germline ends came to 13 bases. The CDR3 DNA sequence: TGTGCCAGCAGTTTCCCCCCGGGACGATACAATGAGCAGTTCTTC. Translating gives CASSFPPGRYNEQFF. Filled out from reference TRBV28 and TRBJ2-1, the complete variable domain reads DVKVTQSSRYLVKRTGEKVFLECVQDMDHENMFWYRQDPGLGLRLIYFSYDVKMKEKGDIPEGYSVSREKKERFSLILESASTNQTSMYLCASSFPPGRYNEQFFGPGTRLTVL.

This clone was observed once. This sequence joins TRBV5-1 and TRBJ2-5; D is perhaps TRBD1 (6 bases). The CDR3 is 14 residues long. Germline CDR1 SGHRS, CDR2 YFSETQ. The ends were cut back, 0 bases at V and 3 bases at J, with 9 bases in the middle. CDR3 in DNA: TGCGCCAGCAGCTTGGGGACAGCCAAAGAGACCCAGTACTTC. Translated: CASSLGTAKETQYF.

This clone was seen a single time. This chain joins TRBV7-8 and TRBJ1-5; the D gene is possibly TRBD1 (6 bases). This CDR3 region has 16 residues. The V end lost 1 base, the J end lost 3 bases, and 13 bases lay between the germline ends. CDR1 SGHVS and CDR2 FQNEAQ come from the germline V gene. The CDR3 DNA is TGTGCCAGCAGCTTAGATGGCAGGGGTACCAATCAGCCCCAGCATTTT. Protein product: CASSLDGRGTNQPQHF. Complete variable domain (other parts from reference TRBV7-8 and TRBJ1-5): GAGVSQSPRYKVAKRGQDVALRCDPISGHVSLFWYQQALGQGPEFLTYFQNEAQLDKSGLPSDRFFAERPEGSVSTLKIQRTQQEDSAVYLCASSLDGRGTNQPQHFGDGTRLSIL.

J is TRBJ1-2 and V is TRBV5-6, with TRBD1 as a possible D gene (5 bases). The CDR3 sequence is 15 residues long. From germline, CDR1 is SGHDT and CDR2 YYEEEE. The V end was cut by 4 bases, the J end by 3 bases, with 16 bases between. CDR3 residues: CASSRPGSGDYGYTF. The CDR3 DNA follows: TGTGCCAGCAGCCGCCCGGGCTCGGGGGACTATGGCTACACCTTC.

The J gene is TRBJ2-1, the V gene TRBV18; 7 nucleotides align to TRBD1. The germline CDR1 and CDR2 sequences are KGHSH and LQKENI. V gave up 3 bases and J gave up 4 bases; unmatched junction bases: 3. The CDR3 runs to 14 residues. CDR3 bases: TGTGCCAGCTCACCGCGACAGGGTTACAATGAGCAGTTCTTC. It specifies CASSPRQGYNEQFF.

This clone appeared a few times. The rearrangement links TRBV4-1 to TRBJ2-1, with TRBD1 as a possible D gene (5 bases). CDR3 length: 14 residues. Germline V lookup: CDR1 MGHRA, CDR2 YSYEKL. The germline V and J ends were trimmed by 4 bases and 0 bases, with 7 bases remaining between them. The DNA for the CDR3 is TGCGCCAGCAGCCTTAGGGGCTCCTACAATGAGCAGTTCTTC. This encodes CASSLRGSYNEQFF.

This chain joins TRBV5-1 and TRBJ1-1, with D perhaps matching TRBD1 (5 bases). This CDR3 comprises 15 residues. Trimming took 4 bases from V and 1 from J, leaving 14 bases between them. CDR1 is SGHRS and CDR2 is YFSETQ in the germline V gene. CDR3 region: CASSALGGKNTEAFF. The CDR3 coding sequence is TGCGCCAGCAGCGCCCTTGGGGGAAAGAACACTGAAGCTTTCTTT. The variable domain in full, completed from reference TRBV5-1 and TRBJ1-1, reads KAGVTQTPRYLIKTRGQQVTLSCSPISGHRSVSWYQQTPGQGLQFLFEYFSETQRNKGNFPGRFSGRQFSNSRSEMNVSTLELGDSALYLCASSALGGKNTEAFFGQGTRLTVV.